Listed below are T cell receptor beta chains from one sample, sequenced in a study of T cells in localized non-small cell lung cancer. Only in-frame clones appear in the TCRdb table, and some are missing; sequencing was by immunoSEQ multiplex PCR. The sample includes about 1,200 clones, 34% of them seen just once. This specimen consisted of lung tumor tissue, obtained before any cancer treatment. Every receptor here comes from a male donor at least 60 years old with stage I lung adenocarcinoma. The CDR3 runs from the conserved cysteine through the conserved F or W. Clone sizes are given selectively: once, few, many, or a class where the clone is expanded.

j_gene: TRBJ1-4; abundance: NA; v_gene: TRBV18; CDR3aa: CASSPSTMANEKLFF
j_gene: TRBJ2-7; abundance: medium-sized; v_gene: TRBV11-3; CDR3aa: CASSLSGGGSYYEQYF
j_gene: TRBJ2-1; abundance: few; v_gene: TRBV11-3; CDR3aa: CASSFPGGRGNEQFF
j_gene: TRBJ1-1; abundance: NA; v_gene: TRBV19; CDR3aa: CASRRDRPSMNTEAFF
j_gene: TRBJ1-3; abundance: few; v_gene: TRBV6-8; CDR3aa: CAISPRDRTGSGNTIYF
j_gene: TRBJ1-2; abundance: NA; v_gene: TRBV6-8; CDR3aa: CASSTRDRGYGYTF
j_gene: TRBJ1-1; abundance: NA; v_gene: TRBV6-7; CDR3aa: CASRRNTEAFF
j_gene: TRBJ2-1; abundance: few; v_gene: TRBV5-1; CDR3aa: CASSLAGAYNEQFF
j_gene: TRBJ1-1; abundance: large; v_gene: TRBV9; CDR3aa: CASSADRSTEAFF
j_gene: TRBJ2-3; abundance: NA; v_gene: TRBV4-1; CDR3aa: CASSPGGGGTDTQYF
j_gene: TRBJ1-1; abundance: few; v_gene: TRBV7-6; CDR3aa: CASRAAGEGTEAFF
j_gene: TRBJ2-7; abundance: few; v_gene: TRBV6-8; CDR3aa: CASEVRGSEQYF